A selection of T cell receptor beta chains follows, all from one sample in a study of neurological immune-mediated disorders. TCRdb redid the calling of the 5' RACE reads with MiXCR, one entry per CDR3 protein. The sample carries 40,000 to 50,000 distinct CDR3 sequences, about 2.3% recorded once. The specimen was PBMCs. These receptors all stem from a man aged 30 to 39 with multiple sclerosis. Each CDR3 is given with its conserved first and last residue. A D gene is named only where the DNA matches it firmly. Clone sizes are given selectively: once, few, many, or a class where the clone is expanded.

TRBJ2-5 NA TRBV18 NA CASSIRERETQYF TGTGCCAGCTCAATCCGGGAGAGAGAGACCCAGTACTTC
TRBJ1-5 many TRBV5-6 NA CASSLAGLEPQHF TGTGCCAGCAGCTTGGCCGGGCTGGAGCCCCAGCATTTT
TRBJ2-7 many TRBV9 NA CASSVASYSYEQYF TGTGCCAGCAGCGTAGCCTCTTACAGCTACGAGCAGTACTTC
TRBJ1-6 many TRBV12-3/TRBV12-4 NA CASSLVSANSPLHF TGTGCCAGCAGTTTGGTGAGCGCTAATTCACCCCTCCACTTT
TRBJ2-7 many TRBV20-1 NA CSASRFEGGYEQYF TGCAGTGCTAGTCGGTTTGAAGGGGGCTACGAGCAGTACTTC
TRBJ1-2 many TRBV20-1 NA CSAEDRNYGYTF TGCAGTGCAGAGGACAGAAACTATGGCTACACCTTC
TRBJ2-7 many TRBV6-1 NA CASSERPGSSYEQYF TGTGCCAGCAGTGAACGCCCGGGAAGCTCCTACGAGCAGTACTTC
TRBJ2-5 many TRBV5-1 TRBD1 CASSLGGQGEETQYF TGCGCCAGCAGCTTGGGAGGACAGGGGGAAGAGACCCAGTACTTC
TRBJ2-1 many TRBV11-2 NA CASTGGGPDEQFF TGTGCCAGCACAGGGGGGGGCCCGGATGAGCAGTTCTTC
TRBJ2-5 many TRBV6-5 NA CASRGSLRGVMETQYF TGTGCCAGCAGGGGCTCCCTCAGGGGTGTGATGGAGACCCAGTACTTC
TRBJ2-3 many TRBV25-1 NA CAGGSGDTQYF TGTGCCGGGGGTTCTGGGGATACGCAGTATTTT
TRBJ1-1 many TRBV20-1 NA CSARVGGLGLNTEAFF TGCAGTGCTAGGGTAGGGGGGCTTGGTCTGAACACTGAAGCTTTCTTT
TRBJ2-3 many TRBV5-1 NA CASKAEPQRTDTQYF TGCGCCAGTAAAGCGGAGCCCCAACGCACAGATACGCAGTATTTT
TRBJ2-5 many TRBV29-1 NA CSVYRQAAQETQYF TGCAGCGTCTACCGACAGGCCGCCCAAGAGACCCAGTACTTC
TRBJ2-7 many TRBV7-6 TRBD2 CASSRLAGSNEQYF TGTGCCAGCAGTAGACTAGCGGGCTCGAACGAGCAGTACTTC
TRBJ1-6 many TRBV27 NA CASSLFGGDPPLHF TGTGCCAGCAGTTTATTTGGGGGTGACCCACCCCTCCACTTT
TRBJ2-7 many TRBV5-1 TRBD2 CASSLTSGAPYEQYF TGCGCCAGCAGCTTGACTAGCGGGGCCCCCTACGAGCAGTACTTC
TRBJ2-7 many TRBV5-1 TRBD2 CASSLSVLAGDSYEQYF TGCGCCAGCAGCTTGTCGGTCCTAGCGGGAGACTCCTACGAGCAGTACTTC
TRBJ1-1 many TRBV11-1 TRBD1 CASSLFRDRNTEAFF TGTGCCAGCAGCTTATTCCGGGACAGGAACACTGAAGCTTTCTTT
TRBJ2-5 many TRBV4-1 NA CASSHRQQETQYF TGCGCCAGCAGCCATCGACAGCAAGAGACCCAGTACTTC
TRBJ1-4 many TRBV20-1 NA CSALNWDGDEKLFF TGCAGTGCCCTAAACTGGGACGGAGATGAAAAACTGTTTTTT
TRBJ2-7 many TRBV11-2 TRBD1 CASSQGTGGYEQYF TGTGCCAGCAGTCAAGGGACAGGGGGCTACGAGCAGTACTTC
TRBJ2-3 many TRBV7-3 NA CASSLTREDTQYF TGTGCCAGCAGCTTAACTCGAGAAGATACGCAGTATTTT
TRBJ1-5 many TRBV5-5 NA CASSLAGDFNQPQHF TGTGCCAGCAGCTTGGCAGGGGACTTCAATCAGCCCCAGCATTTT
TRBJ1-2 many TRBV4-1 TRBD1 CASRRTGGRGYTF TGCGCCAGCAGGCGAACAGGGGGCCGGGGCTACACCTTC
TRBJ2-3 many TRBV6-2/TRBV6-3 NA CASSSRGSTDTQYF TGTGCCAGCAGTTCCAGGGGAAGCACAGATACGCAGTATTTT
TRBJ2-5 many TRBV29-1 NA CSVRRHDPPETQYF TGCAGCGTTCGTCGACACGACCCCCCAGAGACCCAGTACTTC
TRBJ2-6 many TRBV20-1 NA CSATGGLSPTGGANVLTF TGCAGTGCCACCGGAGGACTTTCCCCCACCGGAGGGGCCAACGTCCTGACTTTC
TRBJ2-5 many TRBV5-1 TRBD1 CASSPRTGGLGETQYF TGCGCCAGCAGCCCAAGGACAGGGGGCCTCGGTGAGACCCAGTACTTC
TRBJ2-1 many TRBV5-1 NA CASSQGLDVNEQFF TGCGCCAGCAGTCAGGGACTGGACGTCAATGAGCAGTTCTTC
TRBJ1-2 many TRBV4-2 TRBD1 CASSQDRWGGTGTYGYTF TGTGCCAGCAGCCAAGATCGATGGGGCGGGACAGGGACCTATGGCTACACCTTC
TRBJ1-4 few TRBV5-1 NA CASRPGAANEKLFF TGCGCCAGCAGGCCCGGGGCAGCTAATGAAAAACTGTTTTTT
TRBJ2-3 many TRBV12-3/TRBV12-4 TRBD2 CASTIAGGSNTDTQYF TGTGCCAGCACCATAGCGGGAGGATCCAACACAGATACGCAGTATTTT
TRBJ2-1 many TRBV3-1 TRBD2 CASSQGTAGGPGEQFF TGTGCCAGCAGCCAAGGTACGGCGGGGGGGCCTGGGGAGCAGTTCTTC
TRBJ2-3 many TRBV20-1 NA CRAAGGDTQYF TGCAGGGCGGCGGGCGGAGATACGCAGTATTTT
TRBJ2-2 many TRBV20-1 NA CSARAPGELFF TGCAGTGCTAGAGCCCCCGGGGAGCTGTTTTTT
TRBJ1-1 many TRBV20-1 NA CSASRTYEAFF TGCAGTGCTAGTCGAACGTACGAAGCTTTCTTT
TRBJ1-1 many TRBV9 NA CASSDPGTPRFF TGTGCCAGCAGCGATCCCGGGACTCCAAGGTTCTTT
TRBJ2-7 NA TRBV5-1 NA CASSLEHFYEQYF TGCGCCAGCAGCTTGGAACACTTCTACGAGCAGTACTTC
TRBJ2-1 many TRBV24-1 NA CATSETRPDNEQFF TGTGCCACCAGTGAAACCAGGCCTGACAATGAGCAGTTCTTC
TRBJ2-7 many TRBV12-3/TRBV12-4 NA CASSLQSIHEQYF TGTGCCAGCAGTTTACAGTCTATCCACGAGCAGTACTTC